Given below is one T cell receptor (beta chain) in context. These data belong to a study of control samples from healthy donors and cancer patients. Losses at the gene ends were 4 bases for V and 7 bases for J; bases not matched to a gene: 6. Per germline, CDR1 KGHDR and CDR2 SFDVKD. CDR3 length: 16 amino acids. Libraries were prepared by immunoSEQ multiplex PCR; TCRdb keeps only in-frame clonotypes and omits some of them. The data hold 150,000 or so clones, with 85% to 95% observed a single time. What was sequenced was PBMCs. The source of this sequence is a man in his 60s with colorectal cancer. The rearrangement joins TRBV24-1 to TRBJ2-2; TRBD1 agrees at 12 bases. As DNA, the CDR3 is TGTGCCACCAGTGAAGCGGGACAGGGGGCTTTCGGGGAGCTGTTTTTT. It codes for CATSEAGQGAFGELFF.